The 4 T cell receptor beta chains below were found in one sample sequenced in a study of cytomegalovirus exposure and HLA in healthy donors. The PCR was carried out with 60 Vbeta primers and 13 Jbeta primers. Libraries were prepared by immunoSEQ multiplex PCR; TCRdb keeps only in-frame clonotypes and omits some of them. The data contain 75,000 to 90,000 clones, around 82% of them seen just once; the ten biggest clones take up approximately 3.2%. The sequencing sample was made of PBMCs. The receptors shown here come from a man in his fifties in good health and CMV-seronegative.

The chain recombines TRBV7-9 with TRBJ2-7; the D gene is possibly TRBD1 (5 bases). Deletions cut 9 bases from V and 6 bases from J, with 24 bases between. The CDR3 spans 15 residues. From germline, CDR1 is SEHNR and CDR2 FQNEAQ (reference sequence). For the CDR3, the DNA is TGTGCCAGTCGAATTCAGGGTCACCGTGAGAGCGAGCAGTACTTC. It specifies CASRIQGHRESEQYF.

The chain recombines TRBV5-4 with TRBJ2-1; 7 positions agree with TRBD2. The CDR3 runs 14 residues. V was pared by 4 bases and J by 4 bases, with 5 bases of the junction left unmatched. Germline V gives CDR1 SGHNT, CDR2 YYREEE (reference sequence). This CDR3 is CASSGGGLYNEQFF. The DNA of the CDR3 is TGTGCCAGCAGCGGGGGGGGGTTGTACAATGAGCAGTTCTTC.

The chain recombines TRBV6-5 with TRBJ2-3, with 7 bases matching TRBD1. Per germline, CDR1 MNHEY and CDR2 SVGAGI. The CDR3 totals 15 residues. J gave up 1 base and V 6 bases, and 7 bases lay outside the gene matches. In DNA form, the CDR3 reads TGTGCCAGCAGCCTCCGGACAGGAGGCACAGATACGCAGTATTTT. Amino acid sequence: CASSLRTGGTDTQYF.

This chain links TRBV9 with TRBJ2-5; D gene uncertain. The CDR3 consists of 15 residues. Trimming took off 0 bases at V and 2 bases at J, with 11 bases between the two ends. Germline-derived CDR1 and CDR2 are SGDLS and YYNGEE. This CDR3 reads CASSVGQPAQETQYF. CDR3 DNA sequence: TGTGCCAGCAGCGTAGGGCAACCCGCACAAGAGACCCAGTACTTC.